What follows are 25 T cell receptor beta chains derived from one specimen sequenced in a study of control samples from healthy donors and cancer patients. Method: immunoSEQ multiplex PCR; TCRdb's copy keeps in-frame clones and lacks some. This sample has tens of thousands of clones, with roughly 90% found just once. The sequenced sample consisted of PBMCs. The receptors derive from a man aged 60-69 years with colorectal cancer.

The chain links TRBV11-2 to TRBJ2-3, with D perhaps assigned TRBD1 or TRBD2 (6 bases each). CDR1 SGHAT and CDR2 FQNNGV come from the germline V gene. The V end lost 5 bases, the J end lost 0 bases, and 9 bases lay between the germline ends. The CDR3 is 14 amino acids. The CDR3 protein is CASSLGGSTDTQYF. The CDR3 bases are TGTGCCAGCAGCCTCGGGGGCAGCACAGATACGCAGTATTTT.

This clone was detected a few times. The chain combines TRBV21-1 with TRBJ1-6. TRBV21-1 represents a pseudogene. This CDR3 region has 15 residues. DNA for the CDR3: TGTGCCAGCAGCAAGAGCAGGAGAGCCAATTCACCCCTCCACTTT. Translated: CASSKSRRANSPLHF.

The chain carries TRBV12-5 and TRBJ2-5; TRBD1 or TRBD2 may be the D gene (6 bases each). The V end was cut by 6 bases, the J end by 3 bases, with 11 bases between. From germline, CDR1 is LGHNT and CDR2 FRNRAP. The CDR3 is 13 amino acids. In DNA form, the CDR3 reads TGTGCTAGTGGACAGGGACTTAAAGAGACCCAGTACTTC. The encoded protein is CASGQGLKETQYF.

The chain uses TRBV2 and TRBJ2-7, with a possible D match to TRBD1 (6 bases). Germline loops: CDR1 SNHLY, CDR2 FYNNEI. The CDR3 is 15 residues long. V dropped 6 bases and J dropped 2 bases, with 17 bases sitting between them. The CDR3 reads CASRREGSGAYEQYF. CDR3 nucleotides: TGTGCCAGCAGGCGCGAGGGTTCAGGGGCCTACGAGCAGTACTTC. Full variable domain (rest looked up from reference TRBV2 and TRBJ2-7): EPEVTQTPSHQVTQMGQEVILRCVPISNHLYFYWYRQILGQKVEFLVSFYNNEISEKSEIFDDQFSVERPDGSNFTLKIRSTKLEDSAMYFCASRREGSGAYEQYFGPGTRLTVT.

The rearrangement joins TRBV25-1 to TRBJ1-1; D is unclear. Germline V gene sequence: CDR1 MGHDK, CDR2 SYGVNS. This CDR3 contains 13 residues. V was cut by 2 bases and J by 6 bases, with 10 bases left in between. The CDR3 is CASSEHTVAEAFF. The CDR3 nucleotides read TGTGCCAGCAGTGAACACACCGTGGCTGAAGCTTTCTTT.

CDR3 nucleotide sequence: TGCGCCAGCAGCTTTGAATTCTATGGCTCTGGCTACACCTTC. This encodes CASSFEFYGSGYTF. This chain joins TRBV5-1 and TRBJ1-2, with D uncertain. The V end was cut by 2 bases, the J end by 7 bases, with 15 bases between. Per germline, CDR1 SGHRS and CDR2 YFSETQ. The CDR3 consists of 14 residues.

The rearrangement joins TRBV7-9 to TRBJ1-1; possibly TRBD1 for D (6 bases). Germline CDR1 reads SEHNR; CDR2 reads FQNEAQ (reference sequence). V lost 3 bases to trimming and J lost 11 bases, with 16 bases between them. The CDR3 loop spans 13 amino acids. CDR3 DNA: TGTGCCAGCAGCTTGGTTGGGGGCGCATTGGCTTTCTTT. It translates to CASSLVGGALAFF.

The J gene is TRBJ1-6, the V gene TRBV5-1, with TRBD1 matching 7 bases. Looked up from germline, CDR1 is SGHRS and CDR2 is YFSETQ. V was pared by 5 bases and J by 7 bases, with 6 bases of the junction left unmatched. The CDR3 is 14 amino acids. The CDR3 loop is CASRSGQSNSPLHF. The CDR3 DNA reads TGCGCCAGCAGGTCGGGACAGAGCAATTCACCCCTCCACTTT.

This sequence joins TRBV9 and TRBJ2-3; 7 bases are shared with TRBD2. Germline CDR1 reads SGDLS; CDR2 reads YYNGEE. CDR3 length: 16 residues. V lost 3 bases, J lost 2 bases, and 9 bases stayed unmatched. The CDR3 bases are TGTGCCAGCAGCGAGGGAGCAGGGAGGGCCACAGATACGCAGTATTTT. Encoded protein: CASSEGAGRATDTQYF.

The count of this clone is one. The chain carries TRBV2 and TRBJ1-5; D is unclear. Germline V lookup: CDR1 SNHLY, CDR2 FYNNEI. V gave up 0 bases and J gave up 11 bases, with 17 bases separating them. CDR3 length: 15 amino acids. This CDR3 is CASSEARTGAPAQHF. The CDR3 coding sequence is TGTGCCAGCAGTGAAGCGCGGACGGGCGCCCCGGCCCAGCATTTT.

By its share, this clone is medium-sized. The genes are TRBV2 and TRBJ1-1, with 9 nucleotides matching TRBD1. The germline V gene encodes CDR1 SNHLY and CDR2 FYNNEI. The CDR3 covers 15 residues. V dropped 4 bases and J dropped 5; count of bases not matched to a gene: 8. In DNA, the CDR3 is TGTGCCAGCAGTGTACAGGGGGCTAGGAGGACTGAAGCTTTCTTT. As protein: CASSVQGARRTEAFF.

This clone was recorded once. V usage is TRBV4-3 and J usage is TRBJ1-2, with D perhaps matching TRBD1 (5 bases). This CDR3 contains 17 residues. The V gene's germline CDR1 is LGHNA and CDR2 YSLEER. Trimming removed 4 bases at V and 2 bases at J, with 20 bases between. CDR3 sequence reads: CASSRSLPGITNYGYTF. CDR3 nucleotides: TGCGCCAGCAGCCGCTCCCTCCCAGGGATAACGAACTATGGCTACACCTTC.

This sequence joins TRBV5-6 and TRBJ2-5; TRBD2 matches 8 bases. From germline, CDR1 is SGHDT and CDR2 YYEEEE. The CDR3 sequence is 13 residues long. After removal of 4 bases from V and 5 bases from J, the junction contained 4 bases not matched to a gene. CDR3 in amino acids: CASSRGGHETQYF. The CDR3 DNA sequence: TGTGCCAGCAGCCGGGGGGGGCACGAGACCCAGTACTTC.

This clone occurred a few times. This chain uses TRBV2 with TRBJ1-6; D remains ambiguous. CDR3 length: 13 amino acids. Per the germline V gene, CDR1 is SNHLY and CDR2 is FYNNEI. V was cut by 7 bases and J by 2 bases, with 6 bases left in between. The CDR3 nucleotides are TGTGCCAGCACCGCCCCCTATAATTCACCCCTCCACTTT. Its protein product is CASTAPYNSPLHF.

V usage is TRBV6-6 and J usage is TRBJ1-4, with 11 bases lining up with TRBD1. Germline lookup yields CDR1 MNHNY and CDR2 SVGAGI (reference sequence). The CDR3 is 16 amino acids. Trimming took 5 bases from V and 2 from J; bases not matched to a gene: 4. CDR3 in DNA: TGTGCCAGCAGTGGACAGGGGGCTGCCACTAATGAAAAACTGTTTTTT. Its protein is CASSGQGAATNEKLFF.

This clone was observed a single time. This chain connects TRBV20-1 to TRBJ1-1; D gene unclear. The CDR3 spans 10 residues. Germline assignment: CDR1 DFQATT and CDR2 SNEGSKA (reference sequence). Trimming removed 3 bases at V and 11 bases at J, with 10 bases between. The CDR3 bases are TGCAGTGCTAGTAGGTCTTCGGCTTTCTTT. This gives the protein CSASRSSAFF.

The gene calls are TRBV4-1 and TRBJ2-7, with TRBD2 identical over 13 bases. The J segment lost 5 bases and the V segment lost 3 bases, leaving 7 bases of the junction unmatched. The CDR3 has 16 residues. The germline gives CDR1 MGHRA, CDR2 YSYEKL. The CDR3 DNA reads as TGCGCCAGCAGCCATCGACTAGCGGGGGGAGGCCACGAGCAGTACTTC. Translated: CASSHRLAGGGHEQYF.

In this sample, this clone turned up once. This sequence joins TRBV11-2 and TRBJ1-2; 8 nucleotides match TRBD1. The CDR3 is 13 amino acids. The ends lost 3 bases at V and 6 bases at J; junction bases unmatched: 3. CDR1 SGHAT and CDR2 FQNNGV come from the germline V gene. The CDR3 loop reads CASSLQGADGYTF. CDR3 sequence (DNA): TGTGCCAGCAGCTTGCAGGGGGCCGATGGCTACACCTTC.

This sequence joins TRBV2 and TRBJ2-7, with D possibly matching TRBD1 (6 bases). V shed 7 bases and J shed 6 bases, with 16 bases lying between them. Looked up from germline, CDR1 is SNHLY and CDR2 is FYNNEI. This CDR3 has 13 amino acids. CDR3 sequence: CASNPIQGGEQYF. The CDR3 nucleotides are TGTGCCAGCAACCCAATACAGGGCGGCGAGCAGTACTTC.

The CDR3 here is CASSPGQGRTDTQYF. The CDR3 coding sequence is TGCGCCAGCAGCCCGGGACAGGGGCGGACAGATACGCAGTATTTT. The chain has TRBV5-1 and TRBJ2-3; 10 bases are shared with TRBD1. Unmatched junction bases numbered 5, after V lost 4 bases and J lost 3 bases. Germline CDR1 and CDR2: SGHRS and YFSETQ. This CDR3 is built from 15 residues.

The chain is built from TRBV10-1 and TRBJ2-2; TRBD2 matches 11 bases. Per the germline V gene, CDR1 is WNHNN and CDR2 is SYGVQD (reference sequence). V shed 0 bases and J 1 base; nucleotides not matched to a gene: 7. The CDR3 length is 19 residues. The DNA of the CDR3 is TGCGCCAGCAGTGAGTCGAGACTAGCGGGAACTTTGAACACCGGGGAGCTGTTTTTT. Encoded protein: CASSESRLAGTLNTGELFF.

The V and J genes are TRBV6-6 and TRBJ2-3; D unresolved. Germline V CDR1 and CDR2: MNHNY, SVGAGI (reference sequence). The germline V and J ends were trimmed by 5 bases and 6 bases, with 9 bases remaining between them. The CDR3 runs to 12 residues. The CDR3 loop is CASSLGGDTQYF. The CDR3 nucleotides read TGTGCCAGCAGTCTCGGTGGGGATACGCAGTATTTT.

The rearrangement links TRBV28 to TRBJ2-5; 12 bases fit TRBD1. The CDR3 contains 19 residues. Trimming took 4 bases from V and 4 from J; bases not matched to a gene: 16. Germline CDR1 and CDR2: MDHEN and SYDVKM. Here the CDR3 reads CASSSVLTSGTGGAETQYF. CDR3 DNA: TGTGCCAGCAGTTCAGTACTCACTTCCGGGACAGGGGGCGCAGAGACCCAGTACTTC.

The rearrangement links TRBV7-6 to TRBJ1-5, with D uncertain. Trimming left V 5 bases short and J 0 bases short, with 14 bases between. CDR1 and CDR2 from the germline V gene are SGHVS and FNYEAQ. The CDR3 spans 16 residues. The CDR3 DNA is TGTGCCAGCAGCCGCGGACCTCCTAGTAGCAATCAGCCCCAGCATTTT. Translating it yields CASSRGPPSSNQPQHF.

This clone was detected once. The genes are TRBV28 and TRBJ1-1, with a tentative D call TRBD1 (6 bases). Germline CDR1 is MDHEN and CDR2 is SYDVKM. The CDR3 loop spans 13 amino acids. The V gene lost 6 bases and the J gene lost 10 bases, with 18 bases spanning the gap. CDR3 sequence (DNA): TGTGCCAGCAGGAGAACAGGGCGTGGAGTAGCTTTCTTT. Translated: CASRRTGRGVAFF.